These T cell receptor beta chains were read from a single sample in a study of graft-versus-host responses after intestinal transplantation. The assay was immunoSEQ multiplex PCR, and TCRdb's table has in-frame clones only and misses some. The sample holds some 40,000 clones, 91% seen once. This material consisted of PBMCs, taken 524 days after transplant. The receptors here all came from a human patient who received an intestinal transplant, so some T cells may come from the graft donor. CDR3s include the opening cysteine and the closing phenylalanine or tryptophan. D genes are given only for firm matches. Clone sizes are given selectively: once, few, many, or a class where the clone is expanded.

j_call: TRBJ2-1; d_call: TRBD2; clone_size: -; v_call: TRBV19; cdr3_aa: CASSVTSGSGYNEQFF; cdr3_nt: TGTGCCAGTAGTGTCACTAGCGGGAGTGGTTACAATGAGCAGTTCTTC
j_call: TRBJ1-1; d_call: -; clone_size: -; v_call: TRBV6-5; cdr3_aa: CASSYTGPHTEAFF; cdr3_nt: TGTGCCAGCAGTTACACAGGCCCCCACACTGAAGCTTTCTTT
j_call: TRBJ1-5; d_call: TRBD1; clone_size: -; v_call: TRBV6-1; cdr3_aa: CASSEPGTGGGHQPQHF; cdr3_nt: TGTGCCAGCAGTGAGCCAGGGACAGGGGGCGGCCATCAGCCCCAGCATTTT
j_call: TRBJ2-2; d_call: -; clone_size: -; v_call: TRBV18; cdr3_aa: CASSPEAWGRLNTGELFF; cdr3_nt: TGTGCCAGCTCACCAGAGGCCTGGGGCAGACTGAACACCGGGGAGCTGTTTTTT
j_call: TRBJ2-1; d_call: -; clone_size: -; v_call: TRBV27; cdr3_aa: CASSPRAYNEQFF; cdr3_nt: TGTGCCAGCAGTCCCCGAGCCTACAATGAGCAGTTCTTC
j_call: TRBJ1-6; d_call: TRBD1; clone_size: -; v_call: TRBV10-3; cdr3_aa: CAIHGTGDSPLHF; cdr3_nt: TGTGCCATCCATGGGACAGGGGATTCACCCCTCCACTTT
j_call: TRBJ1-1; d_call: -; clone_size: -; v_call: TRBV7-9; cdr3_aa: CASSWKVPSGMNTEAFF; cdr3_nt: TGTGCCAGCAGCTGGAAGGTTCCCAGCGGAATGAACACTGAAGCTTTCTTT
j_call: TRBJ2-1; d_call: -; clone_size: -; v_call: TRBV28; cdr3_aa: CASSDGNEQFF; cdr3_nt: TGTGCCAGCAGTGACGGGAACGAGCAGTTCTTC
j_call: TRBJ1-2; d_call: -; clone_size: -; v_call: TRBV28; cdr3_aa: CATMGESANYGYTF; cdr3_nt: TGTGCCACCATGGGGGAGTCGGCGAACTATGGCTACACCTTC
j_call: TRBJ1-2; d_call: TRBD1; clone_size: -; v_call: TRBV9; cdr3_aa: CASSLTGTSNYGYTF; cdr3_nt: TGTGCCAGCAGCTTGACAGGGACCTCTAACTATGGCTACACCTTC
j_call: TRBJ2-5; d_call: TRBD1; clone_size: -; v_call: TRBV6-5; cdr3_aa: CASSRQGPETQYF; cdr3_nt: TGTGCCAGCAGTCGACAGGGCCCAGAGACCCAGTACTTC
j_call: TRBJ2-7; d_call: -; clone_size: -; v_call: TRBV21-1; cdr3_aa: CASSKLYRAIAYEQYF; cdr3_nt: TGTGCCAGCAGCAAACTGTACAGGGCCATTGCCTACGAGCAGTACTTC
j_call: TRBJ2-7; d_call: TRBD1; clone_size: -; v_call: TRBV10-3; cdr3_aa: CAIGGQELYEQYF; cdr3_nt: TGTGCCATCGGAGGACAGGAGCTATACGAGCAGTACTTC
j_call: TRBJ2-7; d_call: -; clone_size: -; v_call: TRBV7-6; cdr3_aa: CASSFGRDYEQYF; cdr3_nt: TGTGCCAGCAGCTTTGGACGAGATTACGAGCAGTACTTC
j_call: TRBJ2-7; d_call: -; clone_size: -; v_call: TRBV28; cdr3_aa: CASSVRRASLSYEQYF; cdr3_nt: TGTGCCAGCAGTGTGAGGCGGGCCAGCCTCTCCTACGAGCAGTACTTC
j_call: TRBJ2-6; d_call: -; clone_size: -; v_call: TRBV2; cdr3_aa: CASIESGFTLWANVLTF; cdr3_nt: TGTGCCAGCATTGAATCGGGATTCACTCTCTGGGCCAACGTCCTGACTTTC
j_call: TRBJ2-5; d_call: -; clone_size: once; v_call: TRBV6-5; cdr3_aa: CASSYRGTETQYF; cdr3_nt: TGTGCCAGCAGTTACCGGGGGACAGAGACCCAGTACTTC
j_call: TRBJ2-3; d_call: -; clone_size: -; v_call: TRBV4-3; cdr3_aa: CASSQDSDEGGGSTDTQYF; cdr3_nt: TGCGCCAGCAGCCAAGATTCGGACGAGGGCGGCGGAAGCACAGATACGCAGTATTTT
j_call: TRBJ1-6; d_call: -; clone_size: -; v_call: TRBV5-3; cdr3_aa: CARSFTWGVMDFYNSPLHF; cdr3_nt: TGTGCCAGAAGCTTTACCTGGGGCGTTATGGATTTTTATAATTCACCCCTCCACTTT
j_call: TRBJ2-1; d_call: TRBD2; clone_size: -; v_call: TRBV28; cdr3_aa: CASSIRTSGSSEQFF; cdr3_nt: TGTGCCAGCAGTATAAGGACTAGCGGGAGCTCCGAGCAGTTCTTC
j_call: TRBJ2-7; d_call: TRBD2; clone_size: -; v_call: TRBV18; cdr3_aa: CASSPRSTSGYEQYF; cdr3_nt: TGTGCCAGCTCACCAAGATCGACTAGCGGCTACGAGCAGTACTTC
j_call: TRBJ2-2; d_call: -; clone_size: few; v_call: TRBV5-1; cdr3_aa: CASSLNGGAGELFF; cdr3_nt: TGCGCCAGCAGCTTGAACGGGGGAGCGGGGGAGCTGTTTTTT
j_call: TRBJ1-6; d_call: TRBD1; clone_size: -; v_call: TRBV10-3; cdr3_aa: CATQGGDRESPLHF; cdr3_nt: TGTGCCACCCAAGGGGGGGACAGGGAATCACCCCTCCACTTT
j_call: TRBJ2-7; d_call: -; clone_size: -; v_call: TRBV5-1; cdr3_aa: CASGNRDPYEQYF; cdr3_nt: TGCGCCAGCGGGAACCGGGACCCCTACGAGCAGTACTTC
j_call: TRBJ2-7; d_call: TRBD1; clone_size: -; v_call: TRBV7-9; cdr3_aa: CASSLGQGANSYEQYF; cdr3_nt: TGTGCCAGCAGCTTGGGTCAGGGGGCGAACTCCTACGAGCAGTACTTC
j_call: TRBJ2-5; d_call: -; clone_size: -; v_call: TRBV28; cdr3_aa: CASNRIRGTQYF; cdr3_nt: TGTGCCAGCAATCGCATTCGGGGGACCCAGTACTTC